The 12 T cell receptor beta chains reported below all come from one sample, sequenced in a study of T cell responses to AZD1222 COVID-19 vaccine. Sequenced by immunoSEQ multiplex PCR; TCRdb stores in-frame clones only, minus some. The sample holds roughly 180,000 clones, around 88% seen once. The sequencing used peripheral blood, collected on day 0 of AZD1222 vaccination. The receptors derive from an adult in good health.

This clone occurred once. This chain links TRBV3-1 (or the pseudogene TRBV3-2) with TRBJ1-5; 7 bases are a match to TRBD1. The germline V gene has CDR1 LGHDT and CDR2 YNNKEL (reference sequence). V gave up 3 bases and J gave up 4 bases; unmatched junction bases: 9. This CDR3 is 16 amino acids long. CDR3 nucleotides: TGTGCCAGCAGCCATGGACAGGTAGGGCGAAATCAGCCCCAGCATTTT. Encoded protein: CASSHGQVGRNQPQHF.

The chain joins TRBV6-5 to TRBJ2-5, with TRBD1 matching over 8 bases. The CDR3 is 14 amino acids. V gave up 4 bases and J gave up 5 bases; unmatched junction bases: 6. Germline V gene data show CDR1 as MNHEY and CDR2 as SVGAGI. Here the CDR3 DNA reads TGTGCCAGCAGTTTGGACAGGGTGGATGAGACCCAGTACTTC. It translates to CASSLDRVDETQYF.

The chain recombines TRBV28 with TRBJ1-3, with D unclear. Germline values: CDR1 MDHEN, CDR2 SYDVKM. The CDR3 is made up of 13 amino acids. V was shortened by 5 bases and J by 4 bases, with 9 bases between the two germline ends. This CDR3 is CASSEKGGNTIYF. The CDR3 DNA is TGTGCCAGCAGTGAAAAAGGAGGAAACACCATATATTTT.

The chain has TRBV6-1 and TRBJ1-3; the match to TRBD1 covers 8 bases. Germline V gene sequence: CDR1 MNHNS, CDR2 SASEGT. The CDR3 has 15 residues. V lost 3 bases and J lost 6; bases outside the gene matches: 7. The CDR3 here is CASSERQGRENTIYF. In DNA, the CDR3 is TGTGCCAGCAGTGAGCGACAGGGGCGGGAAAACACCATATATTTT.

The chain links TRBV11-3 to TRBJ2-5; D not certain. This CDR3 comprises 15 residues. V was clipped by 3 bases and J by 0 bases, with 11 bases between them. In germline, CDR1 is SGHNT, CDR2 YENEEA. Written as DNA, the CDR3 is TGTGCCAGCAGCTTGGGCAGACGGGACCAAGAGACCCAGTACTTC. Translating it yields CASSLGRRDQETQYF.

The V call is TRBV7-2, the J call TRBJ1-2; D is perhaps TRBD1 (5 bases). Per germline, CDR1 SGHTA and CDR2 FQGNSA. Trimming left V 8 bases short and J 7 bases short, with 20 bases between. This CDR3 region has 14 residues. CDR3 in DNA: TGTGCCAGCTTCTTTCTGGGAGGGGATTTTGGCTACACCTTC. It encodes CASFFLGGDFGYTF.

This sequence joins TRBV19 and TRBJ1-4, with 11 bases fitting TRBD1. The trim removed 10 bases at V and 7 bases at J, leaving 5 bases unmatched. Germline V CDR1 and CDR2: LNHDA, SQIVND (reference sequence). The CDR3 length is 13 residues. The DNA of the CDR3 is TGTGCCACCACCGGGACAGGGGGTGAAAAACTGTTTTTT. Encoded protein: CATTGTGGEKLFF.

In this sample, this clone turned up once. The chain couples TRBV4-3 to TRBJ2-1; D is possibly TRBD1 (6 bases). Trimming left V 5 bases short and J 6 bases short, with 8 bases between. The CDR3 loop spans 12 amino acids. CDR1 is LGHNA and CDR2 is YSLEER in the germline V gene. The CDR3 spells CASSLGANEQFF. As DNA, the CDR3 is TGCGCCAGCAGCTTGGGGGCCAATGAGCAGTTCTTC.

The chain links TRBV2 to TRBJ2-5; no firm D call. CDR3 length equals 16 residues. Germline-derived CDR1 and CDR2 are SNHLY and FYNNEI. The V and J ends lost 3 bases and 0 bases respectively, with 14 bases between them. CDR3 protein: CASSDRGRMYQETQYF. Here the CDR3 DNA reads TGTGCCAGCAGTGATCGTGGACGGATGTACCAAGAGACCCAGTACTTC. The full variable domain, completed using reference TRBV2 and TRBJ2-5, is EPEVTQTPSHQVTQMGQEVILRCVPISNHLYFYWYRQILGQKVEFLVSFYNNEISEKSEIFDDQFSVERPDGSNFTLKIRSTKLEDSAMYFCASSDRGRMYQETQYFGPGTRLLVL.

The gene calls are TRBV5-1 and TRBJ1-2, with D possibly matching TRBD1 (6 bases). The V end was cut by 4 bases, the J end by 4 bases, with 11 bases between. The CDR3 has 13 amino acids. The germline V gene encodes CDR1 SGHRS and CDR2 YFSETQ. CDR3 DNA sequence: TGCGCCAGCAGCGAGGGGGGCACCTATGGCTACACCTTC. Translation: CASSEGGTYGYTF.

The V call is TRBV14, the J call TRBJ2-2; D remains unclear. There are 15 residues in the CDR3. The V gene's germline CDR1 is SGHDN and CDR2 FVKESK. Trimming pared 3 bases from V and 4 bases from J, leaving 12 bases between. This chain's CDR3 is CASSQYLSVTGELFF. The DNA for the CDR3 is TGTGCCAGCAGCCAGTACCTATCGGTCACCGGGGAGCTGTTTTTT.

The chain couples TRBV27 to TRBJ1-2; the D gene is possibly TRBD1 (5 bases). Trimming took 0 bases from V and 2 from J, leaving 10 bases between them. The CDR3 spans 15 residues. Germline V gene lookup returns CDR1 MNHEY and CDR2 SMNVEV (reference sequence). Written as DNA, the CDR3 is TGTGCCAGCAGTTTATCGTGGGACGGGAACTATGGCTACACCTTC. Translating it yields CASSLSWDGNYGYTF.